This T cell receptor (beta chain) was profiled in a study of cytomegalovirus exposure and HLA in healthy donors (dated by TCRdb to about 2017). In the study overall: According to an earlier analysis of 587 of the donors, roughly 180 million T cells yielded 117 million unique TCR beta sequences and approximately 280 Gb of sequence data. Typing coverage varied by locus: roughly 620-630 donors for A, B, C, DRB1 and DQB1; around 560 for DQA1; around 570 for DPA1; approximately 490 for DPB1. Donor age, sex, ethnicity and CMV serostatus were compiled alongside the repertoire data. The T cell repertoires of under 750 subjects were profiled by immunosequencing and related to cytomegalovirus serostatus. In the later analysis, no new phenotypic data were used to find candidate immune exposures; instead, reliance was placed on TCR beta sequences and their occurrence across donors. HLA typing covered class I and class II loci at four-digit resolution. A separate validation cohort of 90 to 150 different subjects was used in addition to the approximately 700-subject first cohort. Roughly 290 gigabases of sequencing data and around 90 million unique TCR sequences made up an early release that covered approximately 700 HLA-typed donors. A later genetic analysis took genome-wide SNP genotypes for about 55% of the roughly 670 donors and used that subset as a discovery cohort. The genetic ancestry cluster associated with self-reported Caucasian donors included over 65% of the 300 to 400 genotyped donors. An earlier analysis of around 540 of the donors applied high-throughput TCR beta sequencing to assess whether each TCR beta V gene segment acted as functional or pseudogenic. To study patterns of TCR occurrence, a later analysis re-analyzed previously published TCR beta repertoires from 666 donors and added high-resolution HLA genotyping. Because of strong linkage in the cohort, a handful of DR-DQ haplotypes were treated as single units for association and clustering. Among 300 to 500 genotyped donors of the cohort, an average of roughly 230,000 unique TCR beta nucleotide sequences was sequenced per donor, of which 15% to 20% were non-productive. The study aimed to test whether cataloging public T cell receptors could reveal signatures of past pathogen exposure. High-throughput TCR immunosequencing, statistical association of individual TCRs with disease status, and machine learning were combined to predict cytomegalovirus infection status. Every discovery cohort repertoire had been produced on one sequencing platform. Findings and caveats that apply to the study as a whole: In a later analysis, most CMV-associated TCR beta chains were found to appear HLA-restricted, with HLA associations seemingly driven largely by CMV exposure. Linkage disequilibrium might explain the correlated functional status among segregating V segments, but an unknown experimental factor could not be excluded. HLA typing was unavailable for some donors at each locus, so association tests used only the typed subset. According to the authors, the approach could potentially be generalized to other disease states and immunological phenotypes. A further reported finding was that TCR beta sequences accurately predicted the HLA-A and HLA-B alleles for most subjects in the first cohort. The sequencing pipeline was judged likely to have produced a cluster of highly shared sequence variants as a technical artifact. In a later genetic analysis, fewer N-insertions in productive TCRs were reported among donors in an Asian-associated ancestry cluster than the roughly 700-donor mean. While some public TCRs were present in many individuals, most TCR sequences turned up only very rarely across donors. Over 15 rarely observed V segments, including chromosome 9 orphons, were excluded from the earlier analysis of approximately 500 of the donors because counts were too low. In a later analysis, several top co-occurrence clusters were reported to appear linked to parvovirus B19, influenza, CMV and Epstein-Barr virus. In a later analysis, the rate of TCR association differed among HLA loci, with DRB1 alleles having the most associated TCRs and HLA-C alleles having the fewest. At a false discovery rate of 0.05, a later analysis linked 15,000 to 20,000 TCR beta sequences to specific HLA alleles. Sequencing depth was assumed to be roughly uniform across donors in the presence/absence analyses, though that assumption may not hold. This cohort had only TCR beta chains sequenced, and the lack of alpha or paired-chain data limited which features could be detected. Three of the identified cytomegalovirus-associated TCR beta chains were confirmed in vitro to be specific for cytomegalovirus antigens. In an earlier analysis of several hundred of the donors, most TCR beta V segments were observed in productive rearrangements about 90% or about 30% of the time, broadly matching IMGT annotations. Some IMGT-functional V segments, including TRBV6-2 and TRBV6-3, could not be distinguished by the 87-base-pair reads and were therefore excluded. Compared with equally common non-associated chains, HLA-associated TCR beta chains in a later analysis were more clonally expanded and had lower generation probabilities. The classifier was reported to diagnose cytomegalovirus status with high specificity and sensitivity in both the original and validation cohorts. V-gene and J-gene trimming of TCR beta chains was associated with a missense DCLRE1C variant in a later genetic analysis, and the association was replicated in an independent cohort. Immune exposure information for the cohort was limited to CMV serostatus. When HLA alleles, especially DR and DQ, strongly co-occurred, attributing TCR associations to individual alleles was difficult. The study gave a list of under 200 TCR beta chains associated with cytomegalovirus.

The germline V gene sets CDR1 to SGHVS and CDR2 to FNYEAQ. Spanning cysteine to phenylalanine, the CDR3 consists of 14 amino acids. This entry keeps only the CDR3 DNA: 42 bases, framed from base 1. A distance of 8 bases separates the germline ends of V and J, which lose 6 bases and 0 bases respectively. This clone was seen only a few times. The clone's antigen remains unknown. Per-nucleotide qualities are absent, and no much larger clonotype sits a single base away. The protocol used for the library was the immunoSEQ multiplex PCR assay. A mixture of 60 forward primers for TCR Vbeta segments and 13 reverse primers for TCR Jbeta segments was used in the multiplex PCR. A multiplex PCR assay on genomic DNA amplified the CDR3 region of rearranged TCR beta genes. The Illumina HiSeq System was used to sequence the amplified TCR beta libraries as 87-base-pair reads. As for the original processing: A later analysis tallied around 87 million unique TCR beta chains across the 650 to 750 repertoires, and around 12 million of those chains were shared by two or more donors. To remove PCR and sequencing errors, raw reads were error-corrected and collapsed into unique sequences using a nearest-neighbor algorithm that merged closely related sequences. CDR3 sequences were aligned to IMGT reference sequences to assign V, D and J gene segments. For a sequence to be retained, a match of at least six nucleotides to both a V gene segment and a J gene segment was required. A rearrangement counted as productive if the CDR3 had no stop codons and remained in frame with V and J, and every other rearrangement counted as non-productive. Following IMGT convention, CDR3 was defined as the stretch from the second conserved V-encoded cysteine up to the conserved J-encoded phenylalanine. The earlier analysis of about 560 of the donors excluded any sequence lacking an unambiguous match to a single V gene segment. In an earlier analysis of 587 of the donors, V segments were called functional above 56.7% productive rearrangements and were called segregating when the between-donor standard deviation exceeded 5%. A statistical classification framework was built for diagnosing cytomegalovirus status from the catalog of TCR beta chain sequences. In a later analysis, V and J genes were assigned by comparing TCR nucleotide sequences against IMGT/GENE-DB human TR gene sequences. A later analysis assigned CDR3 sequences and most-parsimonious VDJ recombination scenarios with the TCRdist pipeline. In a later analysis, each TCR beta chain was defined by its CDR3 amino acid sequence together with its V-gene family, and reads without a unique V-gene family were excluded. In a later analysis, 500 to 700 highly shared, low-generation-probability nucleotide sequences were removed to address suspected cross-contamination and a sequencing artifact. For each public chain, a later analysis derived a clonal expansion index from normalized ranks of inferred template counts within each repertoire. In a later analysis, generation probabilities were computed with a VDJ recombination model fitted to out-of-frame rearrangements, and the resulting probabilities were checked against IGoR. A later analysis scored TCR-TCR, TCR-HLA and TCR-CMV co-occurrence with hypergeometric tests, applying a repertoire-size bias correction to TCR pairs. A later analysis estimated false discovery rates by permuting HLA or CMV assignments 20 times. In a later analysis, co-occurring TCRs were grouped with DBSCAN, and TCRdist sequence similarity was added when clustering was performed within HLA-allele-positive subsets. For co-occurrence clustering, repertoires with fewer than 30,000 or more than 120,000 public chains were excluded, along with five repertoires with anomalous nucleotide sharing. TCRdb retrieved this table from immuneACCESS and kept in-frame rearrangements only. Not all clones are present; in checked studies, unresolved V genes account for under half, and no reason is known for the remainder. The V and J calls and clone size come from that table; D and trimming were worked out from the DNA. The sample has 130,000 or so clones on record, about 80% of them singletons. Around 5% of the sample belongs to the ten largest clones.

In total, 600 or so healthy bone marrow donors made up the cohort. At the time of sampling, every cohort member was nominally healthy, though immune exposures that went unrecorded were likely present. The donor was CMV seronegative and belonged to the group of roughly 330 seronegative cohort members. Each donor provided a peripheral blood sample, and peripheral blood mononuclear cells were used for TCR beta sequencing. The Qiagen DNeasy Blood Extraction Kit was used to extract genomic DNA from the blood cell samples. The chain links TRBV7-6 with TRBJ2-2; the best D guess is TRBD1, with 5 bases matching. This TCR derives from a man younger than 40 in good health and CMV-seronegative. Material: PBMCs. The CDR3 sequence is CASRKDTNTGELFF. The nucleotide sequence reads TGTGCCAGCAGAAAGGACACGAACACCGGGGAGCTGTTTTTT.